Each of the 10 T cell receptor beta chains below was sequenced from the same sample in a study of T-cell memory formation after mild COVID-19. MiXCR, run by TCRdb on the 5' RACE reads, gives a single entry per CDR3 protein. The sample consists of approximately 410,000 distinct CDR3 sequences, about a quarter of them appearing once. Sequences were obtained from PBMCs or a T cell subset sorted from them (not recorded which). These receptor sequences come from an adult woman who had mild COVID-19 (a few samples of this study predate the infection). Cell type and time point are not known.

The chain links TRBV12-3 or TRBV12-4 to TRBJ1-2, with 9 bases lining up with TRBD1. V shed 6 bases and J 9 bases; nucleotides not matched to a gene: 8. This CDR3 region has 13 residues. The CDR3 DNA follows: TGTGCCAGCAGCCTAGGACAGGGGACGCGCTACACCTTC. Translation gives CASSLGQGTRYTF.

V usage is TRBV30 and J usage is TRBJ2-3; TRBD2 aligns across 9 bases. The CDR3 runs 16 residues. Germline trimming cut 0 bases from V and 2 bases from J; bases unmatched to any gene: 6. CDR1 is GTSNPN, CDR2 SVGIG, per germline (reference sequence). CDR3: CAWSVRRGGLTDTQYF. The CDR3 DNA is TGTGCCTGGAGTGTTAGGCGGGGGGGCCTCACAGATACGCAGTATTTT.

This clonotype has more than one count but fewer than ten. The chain couples TRBV5-6 to TRBJ2-1; 12 bases agree with TRBD2. The CDR3 has 13 amino acids. Germline-derived CDR1 and CDR2 are SGHDT and YYEEEE. V shed 1 base and J 15 bases; nucleotides not matched to a gene: 5. In nucleotides, the CDR3 is TGTGCCAGCAGCTTGACTAGCGGGGGGCCCGCGTTCTTC. Translated: CASSLTSGGPAFF.

There are many counts of this clonotype. This chain uses TRBV4-1 with TRBJ2-1; TRBD1 or TRBD2 may be the D gene (5 bases each). There are 16 residues in the CDR3. Trimming removed 4 bases from V and 8 bases from J, with 21 bases in between. Looked up from germline, CDR1 is MGHRA and CDR2 is YSYEKL. This CDR3 reads CASSLTVVGEFYEQFF. The CDR3 nucleotides read TGCGCCAGCAGCCTCACCGTGGTGGGGGAGTTCTATGAGCAGTTCTTC.

This clonotype was seen only a few times. V gene TRBV7-9 combines with J gene TRBJ1-3; D is perhaps TRBD1 (6 bases). Germline values: CDR1 SEHNR, CDR2 FQNEAQ (reference sequence). The ends were cut back, 1 base at V and 2 bases at J, with 12 bases in the middle. This CDR3 region has 16 residues. CDR3 residues: CASSLDRASPGNTIYF. In nucleotides, the CDR3 is TGTGCCAGCAGCTTAGACAGGGCTTCCCCTGGAAACACCATATATTTT.

The chain links TRBV20-1 to TRBJ2-3; 8 bases are a match to TRBD1. The CDR3 has 15 residues. CDR1 and CDR2 (germline): DFQATT, SNEGSKA (reference sequence). V lost 3 bases, J lost 1 base, and 6 bases stayed unmatched. The CDR3 DNA is TGCAGTGCTAGTGCCCCGGGACAGGGCACAGATACGCAGTATTTT. Residues: CSASAPGQGTDTQYF.

The V gene is TRBV28, the J gene TRBJ1-4; D uncertain. Germline loops: CDR1 MDHEN, CDR2 SYDVKM. Trimming took 2 bases from V and 5 from J, leaving 12 bases between them. The CDR3 loop spans 15 amino acids. This CDR3 is CASSLMGSGNEKLFF. The CDR3 nucleotides are TGTGCCAGCAGTTTAATGGGATCCGGGAATGAAAAACTGTTTTTT.

V gene TRBV27 combines with J gene TRBJ2-2; 8 positions agree with TRBD2. V was clipped by 5 bases and J by 1 base; unmatched bases: 6. CDR3 length: 16 amino acids. Germline CDR1 and CDR2: MNHEY and SMNVEV (reference sequence). Here the CDR3 DNA reads TGTGCCAGCAGTCCCTTACTAGCGGAGAACACCGGGGAGCTGTTTTTT. It is translated as CASSPLLAENTGELFF.

J is TRBJ2-7 and V is TRBV6-6; D remains unclear. Between the trimmed V and J ends, which lost 6 bases and 3 bases, there was a span of 15 bases. Germline V lookup: CDR1 MNHNY, CDR2 SVGAGI (reference sequence). This CDR3 is 14 amino acids long. CDR3 nucleotides: TGTGCCAGCAGAACGAACCAGGCGCTCTACGAGCAGTACTTC. Its translation is CASRTNQALYEQYF.

The chain combines TRBV9 with TRBJ2-2; D is ambiguous. The germline V and J ends were trimmed by 5 bases and 3 bases, with 8 bases remaining between them. CDR1 SGDLS and CDR2 YYNGEE come from the germline V gene. The CDR3 is made up of 13 amino acids. The CDR3 DNA sequence: TGTGCCAGCAGATATTCTTACACCGGGGAGCTGTTTTTT. It yields the protein CASRYSYTGELFF.